This T cell receptor beta chain was recovered during a study of T cell responses to AZD1222 COVID-19 vaccine. Findings and limits, study-wide: The number of AZD1222 recipients seropositive at baseline was only five or six. Among vaccine-associated CD4 TCRs, coverage spanned spike, with dominance at 160-218 and 743-854. There were repertoire samples only from the period after the peak T cell response.

Data came from immunoSEQ multiplex PCR; TCRdb stores just in-frame clones and leaves some out. The repertoire includes 80,000 to 90,000 clones, about 90% of them detected once, and around 5.2% sits in the top ten. A few counts support this clone. What it recognizes is unknown. The V end was cut by 7 bases, the J end by 3 bases, with 16 bases between. The CDR3 loop spans 14 amino acids. The V gene's germline CDR1 is SGHRS and CDR2 YFSETQ. The V gene is TRBV5-1, the J gene TRBJ1-1; D gene ambiguous. This TCR was recovered from an adult in good health. The sequenced sample was peripheral blood, obtained on day 0 of MenACWY control vaccination. The CDR3 loop reads CASRPVGPHTEAFF. The CDR3 DNA is TGCGCCAGCCGCCCGGTGGGTCCTCACACTGAAGCTTTCTTT.